Listed below are T cell receptor beta chains from one sample, sequenced in a study of blood T cell repertoires in COVID-19. Profiled with immunoSEQ multiplex PCR; TCRdb holds only in-frame clones, not every one. The sample lists fewer than 300,000 clones; approximately 86% were seen once. The sample taken for sequencing was peripheral blood. These receptors all stem from a woman aged 30 to 39 with acute or convalescent COVID-19. The CDR3 runs from the conserved cysteine through the conserved F or W. The D gene is left open where the match is weak. Not every row has a clone size; where given, it reads once, few, many or a size class.

cdr3_nt: TGTGCCAGTAGTATAAAGCGGGAGTATACCTACGAGCAGTACTTC
cdr3_aa: CASSIKREYTYEQYF
d_call: TRBD2
j_call: TRBJ2-7
clone_size: .
v_call: TRBV19

cdr3_nt: TGTGCCAGCAGTTTGACAGGGGGTCGGTACGAGCAGTACTTC
cdr3_aa: CASSLTGGRYEQYF
d_call: TRBD1
j_call: TRBJ2-7
clone_size: .
v_call: TRBV6-5

cdr3_nt: TGTGCCAGCTCACCATTTAGCACCGGGGAGCTGTTTTTT
cdr3_aa: CASSPFSTGELFF
d_call: .
j_call: TRBJ2-2
clone_size: .
v_call: TRBV18

cdr3_nt: TGTGCCAGCAGCCGCGGTTATACGCAGTATTTT
cdr3_aa: CASSRGYTQYF
d_call: .
j_call: TRBJ2-3
clone_size: once
v_call: TRBV6-5

cdr3_nt: TGTGCCAGTAGTATATCATTGGTAGGGGATGACGGGGCCAACGTCCTGACTTTC
cdr3_aa: CASSISLVGDDGANVLTF
d_call: .
j_call: TRBJ2-6
clone_size: .
v_call: TRBV19

cdr3_nt: TGTGCTAGTGAAAACCGGGCTAGCGGGAGCGGGTATGAGCAGTTCTTC
cdr3_aa: CASENRASGSGYEQFF
d_call: TRBD2
j_call: TRBJ2-1
clone_size: .
v_call: TRBV12-5

cdr3_nt: TGTGCCACCAGTGATTTGGGACAGGGGCAAGAGACCCAGTACTTC
cdr3_aa: CATSDLGQGQETQYF
d_call: TRBD1
j_call: TRBJ2-5
clone_size: .
v_call: TRBV24-1

cdr3_nt: TGCGCCAGCAGCTCCAGACAGGGAGGTATGAACACTGAAGCTTTCTTT
cdr3_aa: CASSSRQGGMNTEAFF
d_call: TRBD1
j_call: TRBJ1-1
clone_size: .
v_call: TRBV5-1

cdr3_nt: TGCGCCAGCAGCCAAGAGGCTAGCGGGGTATACGAGCAGTACTTC
cdr3_aa: CASSQEASGVYEQYF
d_call: TRBD2
j_call: TRBJ2-7
clone_size: .
v_call: TRBV4-1

cdr3_nt: TGTGCCAGCAGCCAGGACAGGTTTAATTCACCCCTCCACTTT
cdr3_aa: CASSQDRFNSPLHF
d_call: TRBD1
j_call: TRBJ1-6
clone_size: .
v_call: TRBV3-1/TRBV3-2

cdr3_nt: TGTGCCAGCAGCACCCAACAGGGATTAGATACGCAGTATTTT
cdr3_aa: CASSTQQGLDTQYF
d_call: .
j_call: TRBJ2-3
clone_size: .
v_call: TRBV7-2

cdr3_nt: TGTGCCAGCACCCCAGAGGCAAATCAGCCCCAGCATTTT
cdr3_aa: CASTPEANQPQHF
d_call: .
j_call: TRBJ1-5
clone_size: .
v_call: TRBV2

cdr3_nt: TGTGCCAGCAGCCAAGCGGGGTCCTACAATGAGCAGTTCTTC
cdr3_aa: CASSQAGSYNEQFF
d_call: .
j_call: TRBJ2-1
clone_size: .
v_call: TRBV3-1/TRBV3-2

cdr3_nt: TGTGCCAGCAGGACAGATCTAGGAAACACCATATATTTT
cdr3_aa: CASRTDLGNTIYF
d_call: .
j_call: TRBJ1-3
clone_size: once
v_call: TRBV12-3/TRBV12-4